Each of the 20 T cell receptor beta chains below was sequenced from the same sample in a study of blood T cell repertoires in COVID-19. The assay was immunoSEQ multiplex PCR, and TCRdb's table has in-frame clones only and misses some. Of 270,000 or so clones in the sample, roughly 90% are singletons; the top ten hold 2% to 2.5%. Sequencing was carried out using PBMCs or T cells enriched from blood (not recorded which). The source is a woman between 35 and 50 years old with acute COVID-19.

In DNA, the CDR3 is TGTGCCAGCAGCTTATTAGTCTCGTCACAGCCGTACTTC. Its translation: CASSLLVSSQPYF. This chain connects TRBV7-2 to TRBJ2-7; no clear D. Germline values: CDR1 SGHTA, CDR2 FQGNSA. V was clipped by 2 bases and J by 12 bases, with 17 bases between them. The length of the CDR3 is 13 residues.

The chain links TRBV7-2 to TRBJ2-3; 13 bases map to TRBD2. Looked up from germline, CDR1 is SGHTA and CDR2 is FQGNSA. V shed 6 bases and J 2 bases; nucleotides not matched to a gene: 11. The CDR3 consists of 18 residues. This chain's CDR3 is CASSRTSGGATYTDTQYF. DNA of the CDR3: TGTGCCAGCAGTAGGACTAGCGGGGGTGCTACTTACACAGATACGCAGTATTTT.

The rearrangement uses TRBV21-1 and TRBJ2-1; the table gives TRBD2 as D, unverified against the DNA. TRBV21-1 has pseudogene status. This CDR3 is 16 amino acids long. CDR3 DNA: TGTGCCAGCAGCAAAGCCCCCGGGACTAGTAACAATGAGCAGTTCTTC. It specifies CASSKAPGTSNNEQFF.

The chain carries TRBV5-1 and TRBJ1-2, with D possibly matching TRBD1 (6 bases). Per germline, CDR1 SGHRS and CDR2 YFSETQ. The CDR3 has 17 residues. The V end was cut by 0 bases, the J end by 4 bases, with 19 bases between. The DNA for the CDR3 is TGCGCCAGCAGCTTGGGTACCGGGGGGGCGCCCGCCTATGGCTACACCTTC. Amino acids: CASSLGTGGAPAYGYTF. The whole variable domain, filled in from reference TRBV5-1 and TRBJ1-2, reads KAGVTQTPRYLIKTRGQQVTLSCSPISGHRSVSWYQQTPGQGLQFLFEYFSETQRNKGNFPGRFSGRQFSNSRSEMNVSTLELGDSALYLCASSLGTGGAPAYGYTFGSGTRLTVV.

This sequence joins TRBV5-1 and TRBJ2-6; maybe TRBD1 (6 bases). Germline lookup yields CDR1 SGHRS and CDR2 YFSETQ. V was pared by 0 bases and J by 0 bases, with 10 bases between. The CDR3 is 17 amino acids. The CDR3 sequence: CASSLAQGGSGANVLTF. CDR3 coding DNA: TGCGCCAGCAGCTTGGCCCAAGGGGGCTCTGGGGCCAACGTCCTGACTTTC.

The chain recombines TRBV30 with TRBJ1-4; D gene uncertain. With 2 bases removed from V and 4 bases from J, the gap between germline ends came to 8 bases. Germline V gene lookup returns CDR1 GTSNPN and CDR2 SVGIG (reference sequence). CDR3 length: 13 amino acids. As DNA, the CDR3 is TGTGCCTGGAGTCGAGGGTTTAATGAAAAACTGTTTTTT. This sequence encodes CAWSRGFNEKLFF.

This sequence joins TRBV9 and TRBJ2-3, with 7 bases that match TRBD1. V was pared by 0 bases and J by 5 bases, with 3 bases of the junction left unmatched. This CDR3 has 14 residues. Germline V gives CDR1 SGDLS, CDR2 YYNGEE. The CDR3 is CASSVGDSVDTQYF. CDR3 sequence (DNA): TGTGCCAGCAGCGTAGGGGACAGCGTAGATACGCAGTATTTT.

This chain's CDR3 is CSVRQRGNTGELFF. The CDR3 coding sequence is TGCAGCGTTCGGCAAAGAGGGAACACCGGGGAGCTGTTTTTT. The chain has TRBV29-1 and TRBJ2-2; the D is unclear. V was shortened by 5 bases and J by 1 base, with 11 bases between the two germline ends. The CDR3 runs 14 residues. Looked up from germline, CDR1 is SQVTM and CDR2 is ANQGSEA.

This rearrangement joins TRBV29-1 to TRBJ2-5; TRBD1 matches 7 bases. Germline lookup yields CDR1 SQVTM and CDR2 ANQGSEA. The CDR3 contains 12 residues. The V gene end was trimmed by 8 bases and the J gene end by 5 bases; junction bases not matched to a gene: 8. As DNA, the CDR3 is TGCAGCCACCGACAGGGTGAGGAGACCCAGTACTTC. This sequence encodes CSHRQGEETQYF. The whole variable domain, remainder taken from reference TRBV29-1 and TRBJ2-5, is SAVISQKPSRDICQRGTSLTIQCQVDSQVTMMFWYRQQPGQSLTLIATANQGSEATYESGFVIDKFPISRPNLTFSTLTVSNMSPEDSSIYLCSHRQGEETQYFGPGTRLLVL.

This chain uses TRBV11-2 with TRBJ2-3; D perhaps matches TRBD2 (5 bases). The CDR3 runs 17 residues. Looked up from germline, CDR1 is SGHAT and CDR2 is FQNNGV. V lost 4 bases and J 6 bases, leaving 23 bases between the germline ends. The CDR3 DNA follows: TGTGCCAGCAGCTCCCGACTCCGGACTGCCTGGTTGGATACGCAGTATTTT. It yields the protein CASSSRLRTAWLDTQYF.

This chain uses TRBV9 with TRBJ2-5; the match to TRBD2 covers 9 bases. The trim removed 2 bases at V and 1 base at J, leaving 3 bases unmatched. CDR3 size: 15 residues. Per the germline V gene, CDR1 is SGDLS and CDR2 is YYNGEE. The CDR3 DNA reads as TGTGCCAGCAGCGTCCTAGCGGGGTTCCAAGAGACCCAGTACTTC. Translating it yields CASSVLAGFQETQYF. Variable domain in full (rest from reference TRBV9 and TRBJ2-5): DSGVTQTPKHLITATGQRVTLRCSPRSGDLSVYWYQQSLDQGLQFLIQYYNGEERAKGNILERFSAQQFPDLHSELNLSSLELGDSALYFCASSVLAGFQETQYFGPGTRLLVL.

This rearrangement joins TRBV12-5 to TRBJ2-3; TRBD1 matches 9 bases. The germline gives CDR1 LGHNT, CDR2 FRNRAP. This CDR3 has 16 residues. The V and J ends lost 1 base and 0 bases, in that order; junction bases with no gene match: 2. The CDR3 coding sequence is TGTGCTAGTGGTTTGGGGGGGACAGGGAGCACAGATACGCAGTATTTT. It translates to CASGLGGTGSTDTQYF.

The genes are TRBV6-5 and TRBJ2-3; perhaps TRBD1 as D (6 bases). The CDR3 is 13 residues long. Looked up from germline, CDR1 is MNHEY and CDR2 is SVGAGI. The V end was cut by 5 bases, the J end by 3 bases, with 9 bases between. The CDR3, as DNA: TGTGCCAGCAGTCGGACAGAGACAGATACGCAGTATTTT. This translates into CASSRTETDTQYF.

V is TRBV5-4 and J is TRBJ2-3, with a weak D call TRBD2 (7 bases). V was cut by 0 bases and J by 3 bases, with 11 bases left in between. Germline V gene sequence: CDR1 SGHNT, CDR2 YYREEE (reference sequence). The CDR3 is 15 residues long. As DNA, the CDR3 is TGTGCCAGCAGCTTGGAAGGGGGGGGTACAGATACGCAGTATTTT. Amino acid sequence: CASSLEGGGTDTQYF.

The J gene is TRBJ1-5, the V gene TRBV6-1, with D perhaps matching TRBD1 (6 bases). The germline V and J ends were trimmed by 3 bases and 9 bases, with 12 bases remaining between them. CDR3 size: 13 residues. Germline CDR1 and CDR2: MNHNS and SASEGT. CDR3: CASSDRGPGPQHF. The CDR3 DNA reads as TGTGCCAGCAGTGACAGGGGCCCGGGGCCCCAGCATTTT.

CDR3 residues: CASSQRGASVYGYTF. The DNA of the CDR3 is TGCGCCAGCAGCCAACGAGGGGCTAGCGTCTATGGCTACACCTTC. The genes are TRBV4-1 and TRBJ1-2, with D possibly TRBD1 on 5 matching bases. This CDR3 has 15 residues. The germline gives CDR1 MGHRA, CDR2 YSYEKL. Trimming took off 2 bases at V and 4 bases at J, with 14 bases between the two ends.

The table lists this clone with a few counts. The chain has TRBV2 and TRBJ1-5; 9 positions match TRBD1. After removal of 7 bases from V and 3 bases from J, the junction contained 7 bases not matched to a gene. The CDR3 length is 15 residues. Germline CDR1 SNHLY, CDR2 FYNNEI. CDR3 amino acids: CASNFYRGLNQPQHF. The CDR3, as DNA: TGTGCCAGCAATTTTTACAGGGGGCTCAATCAGCCCCAGCATTTT.

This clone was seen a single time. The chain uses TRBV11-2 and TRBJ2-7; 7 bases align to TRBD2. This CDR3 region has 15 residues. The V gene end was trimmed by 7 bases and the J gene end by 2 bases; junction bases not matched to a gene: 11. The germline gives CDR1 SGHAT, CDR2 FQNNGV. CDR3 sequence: CASNWRGGSPYEQYF. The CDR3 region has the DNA TGTGCCAGCAACTGGCGGGGCGGGAGCCCCTACGAGCAGTACTTC.

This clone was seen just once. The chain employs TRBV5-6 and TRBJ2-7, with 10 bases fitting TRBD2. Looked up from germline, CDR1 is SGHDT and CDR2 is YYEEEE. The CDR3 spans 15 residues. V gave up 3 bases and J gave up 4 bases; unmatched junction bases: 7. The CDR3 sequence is CASSSPGLASYEQYF. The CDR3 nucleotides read TGTGCCAGCAGCTCTCCGGGACTAGCGTCATACGAGCAGTACTTC.

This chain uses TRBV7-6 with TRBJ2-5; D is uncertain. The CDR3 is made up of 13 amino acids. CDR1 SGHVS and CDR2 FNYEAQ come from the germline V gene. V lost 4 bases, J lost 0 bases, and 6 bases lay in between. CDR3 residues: CASSSLYQETQYF. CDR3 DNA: TGTGCCAGCAGCTCTCTGTACCAAGAGACCCAGTACTTC.